A selection of T cell receptor beta chains follows, all from one sample in a study of control samples from healthy donors and cancer patients. Repertoires were generated with immunoSEQ multiplex PCR, while TCRdb's copy carries only in-frame clones and drops some. The sample consists of 95,000 to 120,000 clones, about 80% of them appearing once. Sequencing was performed on blood. All receptors come from a man between 18 and 29 years old in good health. The CDR3 runs from the conserved cysteine through the conserved F or W. A D gene is named only where the DNA matches it firmly. The size of a clone is reported for some rows only, either as once, few or many, or as a class for expanded clones.

clone_size j_call v_call d_call cdr3_length cdr3_aa cdr3_nt
few TRBJ2-2 TRBV25-1 - 14 CASNPDSPTGELFF TGTGCCAGCAATCCGGACAGTCCGACCGGGGAGCTGTTTTTT
- TRBJ1-6 TRBV2 - 13 CAGVKESRSPLHF TGTGCCGGCGTCAAGGAATCAAGGTCACCCCTCCACTTT
- TRBJ2-2 TRBV7-9 TRBD1 15 CASSSGTGITGELFF TGTGCCAGCAGCTCGGGGACAGGGATCACCGGGGAGCTGTTTTTT
- TRBJ1-2 TRBV2 - 13 CASSERQVYGYTF TGTGCCAGCAGTGAAAGGCAGGTCTATGGCTACACCTTC
- TRBJ1-5 TRBV19 - 14 CASSLTYSNQPQHF TGTGCCAGTAGTCTCACATATAGCAATCAGCCCCAGCATTTT
- TRBJ2-1 TRBV5-1 TRBD2 16 CASSYGTSGGYNEQFF TGCGCCAGCAGCTACGGGACTAGCGGGGGCTACAATGAGCAGTTCTTC
- TRBJ1-3 TRBV3-1/TRBV3-2 - 13 CASSITGGNTIYF TGTGCCAGCAGCATCACAGGGGGAAACACCATATATTTT
- TRBJ2-4 TRBV28 - 16 CASSLGQSLAKNIQYF TGTGCCAGCAGTTTGGGGCAGTCCCTAGCCAAAAACATTCAGTACTTC
- TRBJ1-4 TRBV7-2 - 18 CASSSWTESDSYNEKLFF TGTGCCAGCAGCTCATGGACAGAATCTGATTCCTATAATGAAAAACTGTTTTTT
- TRBJ2-2 TRBV5-4 - 16 CASSHLDGPNTGELFF TGTGCCAGCAGCCACCTAGATGGACCTAACACCGGGGAGCTGTTTTTT
once TRBJ1-1 TRBV19 - 14 CASSLQEEDTEAFF TGTGCCAGTAGTCTCCAGGAAGAGGATACTGAAGCTTTCTTT
- TRBJ1-3 TRBV19 - 15 CASSIFASSGNTIYF TGTGCCAGTAGTATTTTTGCCAGCTCTGGAAACACCATATATTTT
- TRBJ1-1 TRBV5-4 - 14 CASSLLEPNTEAFF TGTGCCAGCAGCTTGCTAGAGCCGAACACTGAAGCTTTCTTT
- TRBJ1-1 TRBV14 - 14 CASSRIEPNTEAFF TGTGCCAGCAGCAGAATAGAGCCGAACACTGAAGCTTTCTTT
- TRBJ2-7 TRBV28 TRBD2 15 CASKAAGGGTYEQYF TGTGCCAGCAAGGCAGCGGGGGGGGGAACCTACGAGCAGTACTTC
- TRBJ1-4 TRBV27 - 12 CASGVRREKLFF TGTGCCAGCGGTGTTCGAAGGGAAAAACTGTTTTTT
once TRBJ1-4 TRBV28 TRBD1 15 CASSPGGQENEKLFF TGTGCCAGCAGTCCAGGGGGACAGGAGAATGAAAAACTGTTTTTT
- TRBJ2-3 TRBV27 - 15 CASSHRASSTDTQYF TGTGCCAGCAGCCACAGGGCTTCTAGCACAGATACGCAGTATTTT
- TRBJ2-4 TRBV4-2 - 16 CASSQGARTAENIQYF TGTGCCAGCAGCCAAGGAGCTAGGACAGCGGAAAACATTCAGTACTTC
- TRBJ2-5 TRBV29-1 - 13 CSVDGQTKETQYF TGCAGCGTTGATGGGCAGACGAAAGAGACCCAGTACTTC
- TRBJ1-4 TRBV2 - 15 CASSVSGDRYEKLFF TGTGCCAGCAGTGTAAGCGGGGATAGATATGAAAAACTGTTTTTT
many TRBJ2-7 TRBV11-1 - 12 CASSSMTYEQYF TGTGCCAGCAGCTCCATGACCTACGAGCAGTACTTC
- TRBJ2-7 TRBV6-5 TRBD2 12 CASSPSGDEQYF TGTGCCAGCAGTCCTAGCGGGGACGAGCAGTACTTC
- TRBJ2-1 TRBV4-3 TRBD2 17 CASSQTYSGGAGNEQFF TGCGCCAGCAGCCAGACTTATAGCGGGGGGGCCGGCAATGAGCAGTTCTTC
- TRBJ1-4 TRBV27 - 15 CASSSRTLRDEKLFF TGTGCCAGCAGTTCCAGGACACTCAGAGACGAAAAACTGTTTTTT
- TRBJ2-3 TRBV19 - 14 CASTSYMGTDTQYF TGTGCCAGTACCTCCTACATGGGCACAGATACGCAGTATTTT
- TRBJ2-1 TRBV5-1 TRBD1 14 CASQGQGAYNEQFF TGCGCCAGCCAAGGCCAGGGGGCTTACAATGAGCAGTTCTTC
- TRBJ1-2 TRBV28 - 11 CASSSSLGYTF TGTGCCAGCAGTTCATCTCTTGGCTACACCTTC
- TRBJ1-1 TRBV4-2 - 15 CASSQARPMNTEAFF TGTGCCAGCAGCCAAGCCCGCCCCATGAACACTGAAGCTTTCTTT
- TRBJ2-3 TRBV30 - 17 CAWSPLGRGRETDTQYF TGTGCCTGGAGTCCCCTGGGGCGGGGTCGGGAGACAGATACGCAGTATTTT
- TRBJ1-4 TRBV27 - 16 CASSSIKQGRYEKLFF TGTGCCAGCAGTTCAATAAAGCAGGGCCGCTATGAAAAACTGTTTTTT
- TRBJ2-3 TRBV2 - 11 CAILSPDTQYF TGTGCTATCCTATCCCCAGATACGCAGTATTTT
- TRBJ2-5 TRBV6-1 TRBD1 18 CASSERSRGTGASETQYF TGTGCCAGCAGTGAAAGAAGCCGCGGGACAGGGGCCTCGGAGACCCAGTACTTC
- TRBJ2-7 TRBV4-1 TRBD1 15 CASSQVGQGLDEQYF TGCGCCAGCAGCCAAGTGGGACAGGGTCTCGACGAGCAGTACTTC
- TRBJ2-5 TRBV5-5 TRBD1 18 CASSLGQGAITVRETQYF TGTGCCAGCAGCTTGGGACAGGGGGCTATTACGGTTAGGGAGACCCAGTACTTC
- TRBJ1-5 TRBV6-5 - 14 CATRKGGWHQPQHF TGTGCCACCCGAAAGGGGGGTTGGCATCAGCCCCAGCATTTT
- TRBJ2-5 TRBV15 - 17 CATSRDGTGSSPETQYF TGTGCCACCAGCAGAGATGGAACAGGGAGTTCCCCAGAGACCCAGTACTTC
- TRBJ2-1 TRBV5-1 - 13 CASSLVVQNEQFF TGCGCCAGCAGCTTGGTGGTCCAGAATGAGCAGTTCTTC
few TRBJ2-7 TRBV3-1/TRBV3-2 - 15 CASSPNGGGRYEQYF TGTGCCAGCAGCCCTAATGGGGGGGGGCGATACGAGCAGTACTTC